Given below is one T cell receptor beta chain in context. TCRdb's copy holds only in-frame clones and misses some; the assay was immunoSEQ multiplex PCR. This sample has more than 50,000 clones, with 80% to 90% found just once. This specimen belongs to a study of OX40 agonist ivuxolimab in advanced cancers. Germline V gene lookup returns CDR1 LNHDA and CDR2 SQIVND (reference sequence). V lost 7 bases and J lost 4, with 15 bases in between. CDR3 length: 14 amino acids. The sample consisted of CD4+ or CD8+ T cells sorted from blood, taken in a trial of the OX40 agonist ivuxolimab. This sequence originates from an adult with an advanced solid tumor such as melanoma, head and neck, liver or kidney cancer. J is TRBJ2-3 and V is TRBV19, with D perhaps TRBD2 (5 bases). DNA of the CDR3: TGTGCCAGTAATCCCACGGGGATTCCAGATACGCAGTATTTT. It encodes CASNPTGIPDTQYF.